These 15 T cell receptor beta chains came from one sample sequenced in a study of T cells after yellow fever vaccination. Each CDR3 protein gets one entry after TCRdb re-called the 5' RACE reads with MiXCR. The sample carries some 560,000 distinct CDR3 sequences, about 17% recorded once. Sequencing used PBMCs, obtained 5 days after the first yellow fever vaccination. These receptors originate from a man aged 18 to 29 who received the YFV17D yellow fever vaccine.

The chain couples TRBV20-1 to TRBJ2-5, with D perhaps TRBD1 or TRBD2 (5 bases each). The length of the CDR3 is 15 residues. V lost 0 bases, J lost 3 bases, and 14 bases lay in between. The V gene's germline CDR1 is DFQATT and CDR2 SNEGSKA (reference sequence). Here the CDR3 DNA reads TGCAGTGCTAGAGAATACCGGGACGCCAAAGAGACCCAGTACTTC. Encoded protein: CSAREYRDAKETQYF.

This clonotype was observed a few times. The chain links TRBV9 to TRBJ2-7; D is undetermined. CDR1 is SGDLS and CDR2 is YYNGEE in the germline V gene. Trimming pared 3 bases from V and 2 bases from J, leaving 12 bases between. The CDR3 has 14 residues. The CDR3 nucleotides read TGTGCCAGCAGCGATTCCCCGGACGCCTACGAGCAGTACTTC. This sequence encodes CASSDSPDAYEQYF. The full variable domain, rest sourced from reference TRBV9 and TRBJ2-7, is DSGVTQTPKHLITATGQRVTLRCSPRSGDLSVYWYQQSLDQGLQFLIQYYNGEERAKGNILERFSAQQFPDLHSELNLSSLELGDSALYFCASSDSPDAYEQYFGPGTRLTVT.

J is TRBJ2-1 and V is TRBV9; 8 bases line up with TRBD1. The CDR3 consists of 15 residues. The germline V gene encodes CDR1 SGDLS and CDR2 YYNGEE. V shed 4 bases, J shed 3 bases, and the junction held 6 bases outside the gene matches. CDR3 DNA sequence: TGTGCCAGCAGCCTTCCGGACAGGGACTACAATGAGCAGTTCTTC. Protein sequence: CASSLPDRDYNEQFF. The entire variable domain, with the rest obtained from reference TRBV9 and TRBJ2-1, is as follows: DSGVTQTPKHLITATGQRVTLRCSPRSGDLSVYWYQQSLDQGLQFLIQYYNGEERAKGNILERFSAQQFPDLHSELNLSSLELGDSALYFCASSLPDRDYNEQFFGPGTRLTVL.

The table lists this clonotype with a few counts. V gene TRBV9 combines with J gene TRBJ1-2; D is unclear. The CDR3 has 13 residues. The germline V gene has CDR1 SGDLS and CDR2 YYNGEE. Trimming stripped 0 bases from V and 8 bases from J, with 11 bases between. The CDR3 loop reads CASSVGEMWGYTF. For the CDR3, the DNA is TGTGCCAGCAGCGTAGGGGAAATGTGGGGCTACACCTTC.

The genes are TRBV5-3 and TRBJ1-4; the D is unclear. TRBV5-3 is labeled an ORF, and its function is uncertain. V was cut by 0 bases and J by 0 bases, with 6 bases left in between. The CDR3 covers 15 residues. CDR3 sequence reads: CARSLVATTNEKLFF. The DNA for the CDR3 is TGTGCCAGAAGCTTGGTAGCAACAACTAATGAAAAACTGTTTTTT.

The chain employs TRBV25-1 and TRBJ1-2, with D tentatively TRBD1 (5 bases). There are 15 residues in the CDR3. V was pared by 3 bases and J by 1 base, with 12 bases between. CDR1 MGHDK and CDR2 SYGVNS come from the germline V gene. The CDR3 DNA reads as TGTGCCAGCAGTGACAGGGCCGCCCATAACTATGGCTACACCTTC. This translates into CASSDRAAHNYGYTF.

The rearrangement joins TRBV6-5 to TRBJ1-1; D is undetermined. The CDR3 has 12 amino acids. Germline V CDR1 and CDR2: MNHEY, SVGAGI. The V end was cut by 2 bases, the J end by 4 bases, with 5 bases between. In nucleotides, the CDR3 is TGTGCCAGCAGTTACGGGCGCACTGAAGCTTTCTTT. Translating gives CASSYGRTEAFF.

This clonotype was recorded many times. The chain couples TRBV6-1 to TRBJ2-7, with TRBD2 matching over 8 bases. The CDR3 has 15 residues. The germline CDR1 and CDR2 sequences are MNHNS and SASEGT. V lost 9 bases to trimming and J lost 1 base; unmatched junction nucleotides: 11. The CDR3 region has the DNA TGTGCCAGTCCCTGGCCTCGCGGGAGGTCCTACGAGCAGTACGTC. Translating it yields CASPWPRGRSYEQYV.

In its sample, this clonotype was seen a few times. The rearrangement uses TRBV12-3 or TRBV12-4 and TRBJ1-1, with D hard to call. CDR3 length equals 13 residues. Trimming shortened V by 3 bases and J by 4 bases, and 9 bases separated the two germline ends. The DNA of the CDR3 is TGTGCCAGCAGTTTCGGACCCATCACTGAAGCTTTCTTT. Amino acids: CASSFGPITEAFF.

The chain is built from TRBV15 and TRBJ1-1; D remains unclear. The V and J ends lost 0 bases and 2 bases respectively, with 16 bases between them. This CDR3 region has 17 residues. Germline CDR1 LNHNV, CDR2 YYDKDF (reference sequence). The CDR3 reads CATSRDPLKGANTEAFF. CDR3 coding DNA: TGTGCCACCAGCAGAGATCCTCTGAAGGGCGCAAACACTGAAGCTTTCTTT.

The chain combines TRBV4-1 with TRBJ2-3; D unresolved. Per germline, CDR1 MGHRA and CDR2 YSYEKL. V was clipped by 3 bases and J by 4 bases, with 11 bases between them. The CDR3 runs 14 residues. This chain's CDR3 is CASSQGRGADTQYF. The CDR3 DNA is TGCGCCAGCAGCCAGGGTAGAGGAGCAGATACGCAGTATTTT.

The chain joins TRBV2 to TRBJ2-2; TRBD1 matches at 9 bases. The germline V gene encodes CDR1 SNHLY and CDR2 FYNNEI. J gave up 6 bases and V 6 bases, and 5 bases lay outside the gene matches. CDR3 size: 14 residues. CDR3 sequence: CASRPGQGAGELFF. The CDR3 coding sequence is TGTGCCAGCAGGCCGGGACAGGGTGCCGGGGAGCTGTTTTTT.

The CDR3 DNA follows: TGTGCCAGCAGCCAAGGACTTTGGGGTAACTACGAGCAGTACTTC. It codes for CASSQGLWGNYEQYF. V usage is TRBV3-1 and J usage is TRBJ2-7; the D is unclear. The CDR3 consists of 15 residues. V was cut by 1 base and J by 3 bases, with 13 bases left in between. Germline V gene lookup returns CDR1 LGHDT and CDR2 YNNKEL (reference sequence).

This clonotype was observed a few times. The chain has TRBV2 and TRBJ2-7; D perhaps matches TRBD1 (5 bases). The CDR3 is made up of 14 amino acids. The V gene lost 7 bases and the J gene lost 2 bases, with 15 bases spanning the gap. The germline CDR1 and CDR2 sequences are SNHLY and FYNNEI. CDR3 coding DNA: TGTGCCAGCAATCTTCCGGGCAGGGCCTACGAGCAGTACGTC. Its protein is CASNLPGRAYEQYV.

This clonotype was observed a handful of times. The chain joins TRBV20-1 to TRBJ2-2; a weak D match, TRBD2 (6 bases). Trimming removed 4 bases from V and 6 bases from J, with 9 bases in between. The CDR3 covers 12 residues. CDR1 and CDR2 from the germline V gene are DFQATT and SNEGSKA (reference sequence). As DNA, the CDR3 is TGCAGTGCTAAGTGGGGGGCCGGGGAGCTGTTTTTT. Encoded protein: CSAKWGAGELFF.